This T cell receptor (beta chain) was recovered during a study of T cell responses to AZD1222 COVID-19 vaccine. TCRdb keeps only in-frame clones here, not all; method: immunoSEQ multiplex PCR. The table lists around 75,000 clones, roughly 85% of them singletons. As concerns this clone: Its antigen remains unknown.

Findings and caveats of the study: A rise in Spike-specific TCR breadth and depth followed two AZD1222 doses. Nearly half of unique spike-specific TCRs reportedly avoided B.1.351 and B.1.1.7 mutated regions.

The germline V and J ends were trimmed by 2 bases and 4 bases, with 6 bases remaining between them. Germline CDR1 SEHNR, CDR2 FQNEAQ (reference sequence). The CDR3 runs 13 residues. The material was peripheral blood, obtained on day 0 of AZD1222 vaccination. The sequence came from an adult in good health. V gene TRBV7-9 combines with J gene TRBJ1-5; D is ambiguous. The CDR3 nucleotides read TGTGCCAGCAGCTTATCCGGGAATCAGCCCCAGCATTTT. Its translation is CASSLSGNQPQHF.